This TCR beta chain derives from a study of blood T cell repertoires in COVID-19. Study in general: Nucleic acid was either cDNA or gDNA, and it came from T cells, B-cell-depleted T cells, or PBMCs.

V was shortened by 3 bases and J by 0 bases, with 15 bases between the two germline ends. The germline gives CDR1 GTSNPN, CDR2 SVGIG (reference sequence). The CDR3 consists of 15 residues. Sequenced by immunoSEQ multiplex PCR; TCRdb stores in-frame clones only, minus some. This table has fewer than 200,000 clones, approximately 84% appearing once. The specimen was peripheral blood. The V call is TRBV30, the J call TRBJ2-7; D ambiguous. This TCR was recovered from a woman older than 75 with acute or convalescent COVID-19. Written as DNA, the CDR3 is TGTGCCTGGAGCCCTATTACCCGGAGCTCCTACGAGCAGTACTTC. Its translation is CAWSPITRSSYEQYF. Drawing the rest from reference TRBV30 and TRBJ2-7, the complete variable domain is SQTIHQWPATLVQPVGSPLSLECTVEGTSNPNLYWYRQAAGRGLQLLFYSVGIGQISSEVPQNLSASRPQDRQFILSSKKLLLSDSGFYLCAWSPITRSSYEQYFGPGTRLTVT.